The clone carrying this TCR beta chain was observed at least ten times. According to the study, TCR beta libraries were built with iRepertoire HTBI primers and CDR3-region Arm-PCR. TCRdb re-called the multiplex PCR reads through MiXCR, storing one row per CDR3 protein. The table records 410,000 or so distinct CDR3 sequences, about 16% of them present only once. The J segment lost 5 bases and the V segment lost 3 bases, leaving 8 bases of the junction unmatched. This CDR3 has 14 amino acids. Germline CDR1 SGHRS, CDR2 YFSETQ. The data were taken from a study of regulatory T cells in long-lasting Graves disease. Regarding time point: newly diagnosed GD, antithyroid drugs for less than 3 months. With RNA extracted from PBMCs as input, the TCR library was made. The data were also submitted as part of a second study, on T cells in Graves' hyperthyroidism and ophthalmopathy. That source adds: Blood also contained most expanded thyroid clonotypes above 0.001.

The source of this sequence is a woman in her twenties or thirties with Graves disease. The chain recombines TRBV5-1 with TRBJ2-7, with 7 bases aligning to TRBD2. The sequencing used peripheral blood mononuclear cells (PBMCs), collected at new diagnosis, from a patient treated with antithyroid drugs. CDR3: CASSSDAGVHEQYF. CDR3 nucleotides: TGCGCCAGCAGCTCCGACGCGGGAGTTCACGAGCAGTACTTC.